This T cell receptor (beta chain) was sequenced for a study of shared clonotypes between healthy human individuals. CDR3 length: 14 amino acids. The V end was cut by 3 bases, the J end by 3 bases, with 9 bases between. Germline lookup yields CDR1 MGHDK and CDR2 SYGVNS. Profiling relied on immunoSEQ multiplex PCR, and the TCRdb table lists in-frame clones only, not all of them. The table shows 550,000 to 850,000 clones, with approximately 74% occurring only once. Sequencing was performed on memory CD4+ T cells sorted from blood. Indicated subset: CD45RA-negative fraction. This receptor was obtained from a woman between 25 and 40 years old in good health. The rearrangement joins TRBV25-1 to TRBJ1-3; possible D gene TRBD1, 6 bases. CDR3 sequence (DNA): TGTGCCAGCAGTGAGGGGGCGAGTGGAAACACCATATATTTT. Translated, it gives CASSEGASGNTIYF.